This entry lists 16 T cell receptor beta chains sequenced from one sample in a study of blood T cell repertoires in COVID-19 (dated by TCRdb to the early 2020s). The library came from the immunoSEQ multiplex PCR assay. Not all clones reach the TCRdb copy of this immuneACCESS table, which keeps in-frame sequences only. Checked studies attribute under half of the gap to unresolved V genes and leave the rest unexplained. The sample records about 200,000 clones, 80% to 90% of which are singletons. Clones ranked in the top ten supply roughly 9.7% of the sample. The sequenced sample consisted of peripheral blood. The origin of the receptors is a human donor with active or convalescent COVID-19. The donor label of this sample is uncertain.

This chain uses TRBV4-1 with TRBJ1-5, with 9 positions matching TRBD1. The ends lost 4 bases at V and 2 bases at J; junction bases unmatched: 6. This CDR3 contains 16 residues. In germline, CDR1 is MGHRA, CDR2 YSYEKL. The CDR3, as DNA: TGCGCCAGCAGCCCAGAGGGACAGGGTCGCAATCAGCCCCAGCATTTT. Protein sequence: CASSPEGQGRNQPQHF.

This sequence joins TRBV18 and TRBJ2-7; 9 bases match TRBD1. Germline-derived CDR1 and CDR2 are KGHSH and LQKENI. The CDR3 extends over 16 amino acids. The V and J ends lost 1 base and 4 bases, in that order; junction bases with no gene match: 8. DNA for the CDR3: TGTGCCAGCTCACCACGAAAGGGGACAGGGCTTTACGAGCAGTACTTC. Translating gives CASSPRKGTGLYEQYF.

This clone was recorded once. The V gene is TRBV19, the J gene TRBJ1-1; a weak D match, TRBD1 (5 bases). V lost 2 bases, J lost 1 base, and 14 bases lay in between. CDR1 and CDR2 from the germline V gene are LNHDA and SQIVND (reference sequence). CDR3 length equals 16 residues. This chain's CDR3 is CASSIPGGGKNTEAFF. CDR3 coding DNA: TGTGCCAGTAGTATACCCGGGGGGGGGAAGAACACTGAAGCTTTCTTT.

J is TRBJ2-7 and V is TRBV5-1, with 7 positions matching TRBD2. Germline V gene sequence: CDR1 SGHRS, CDR2 YFSETQ. This CDR3 spans 15 amino acids. With 4 bases clipped from V and 0 bases from J, the junction kept 7 bases outside the gene matches. CDR3: CASSGGDGSSYEQYF. CDR3 nucleotides: TGCGCCAGCAGCGGGGGGGACGGGAGCTCCTACGAGCAGTACTTC.

The V and J genes are TRBV4-3 and TRBJ1-6; D might be TRBD1 (5 bases). CDR3 length equals 16 residues. V lost 0 bases to trimming and J lost 8 bases, with 14 bases between them. The germline V gene encodes CDR1 LGHNA and CDR2 YSLEER. The DNA of the CDR3 is TGCGCCAGCAGCCAAGAAGGGGCGGCATCATATTCACCCCTCCACTTT. This sequence encodes CASSQEGAASYSPLHF.

The CDR3, as DNA: TGTGCCAGCTCCCCGCGGAAAGGGGGTATTTCCTACGAGCAGTACTTC. Translated, it gives CASSPRKGGISYEQYF. The rearrangement uses TRBV18 and TRBJ2-7; D perhaps matches TRBD1 (6 bases). Trimming took off 6 bases at V and 1 base at J, with 19 bases between the two ends. The V gene's germline CDR1 is KGHSH and CDR2 LQKENI. The CDR3 consists of 16 residues.

The chain joins TRBV10-3 to TRBJ2-7; TRBD1 matches at 7 bases. The CDR3 runs to 14 residues. V lost 0 bases and J lost 3; bases outside the gene matches: 2. The germline V gene has CDR1 ENHRY and CDR2 SYGVKD. DNA of the CDR3: TGTGCCATCAGTGAGTCGCCAGGGGGCTACGAGCAGTACTTC. Its translation: CAISESPGGYEQYF.

The chain uses TRBV4-1 and TRBJ2-1; D is undetermined. Germline V gene data show CDR1 as MGHRA and CDR2 as YSYEKL. Trimming cost V 4 bases and J 0 bases, with 10 bases left between them. The CDR3 consists of 15 residues. CDR3 bases: TGCGCCAGCAGCCTAGGCGGAAGCTCCTACAATGAGCAGTTCTTC. Its protein product is CASSLGGSSYNEQFF.

The gene calls are TRBV25-1 and TRBJ2-3; no firm D call. Trimming took 8 bases from V and 6 from J, leaving 9 bases between them. CDR1 is MGHDK and CDR2 is SYGVNS in the germline V gene. The CDR3 spans 11 residues. The CDR3: CASGVFDTQYF. The DNA for the CDR3 is TGTGCCAGCGGAGTGTTCGATACGCAGTATTTT.

The chain carries TRBV7-9 and TRBJ2-1, with 9 nucleotides matching TRBD1. The V gene's germline CDR1 is SEHNR and CDR2 FQNEAQ (reference sequence). V was pared by 5 bases and J by 1 base, with 12 bases of the junction left unmatched. CDR3 length equals 18 residues. The CDR3 spells CASSPLGAGTGSYNEQFF. The CDR3 DNA follows: TGTGCCAGCAGCCCCCTAGGGGCCGGGACAGGGTCCTACAATGAGCAGTTCTTC.

This chain uses TRBV9 with TRBJ1-1, with D maybe TRBD1 (5 bases). Germline V gene data show CDR1 as SGDLS and CDR2 as YYNGEE. This CDR3 region has 14 residues. V was cut by 4 bases and J by 3 bases, with 13 bases left in between. CDR3 residues: CASSPQGGDTEAFF. The CDR3 DNA reads as TGTGCCAGCAGCCCTCAGGGAGGGGACACTGAAGCTTTCTTT.

This clone was seen many times. This chain links TRBV5-6 with TRBJ2-7; 10 nucleotides align to TRBD1. This CDR3 is built from 14 residues. Looked up from germline, CDR1 is SGHDT and CDR2 is YYEEEE. V shed 7 bases, J shed 3 bases, and the junction held 7 bases outside the gene matches. The CDR3 nucleotides are TGTGCCAGCGCTTGGCGGACAGGGGGCTACGAGCAGTACTTC. Translation gives CASAWRTGGYEQYF.

The J gene is TRBJ2-2, the V gene TRBV10-3; tentatively, D is TRBD1 (5 bases). The CDR3 has 14 residues. CDR1 is ENHRY, CDR2 SYGVKD, per germline. Trimming removed 2 bases at V and 3 bases at J, with 7 bases between. DNA of the CDR3: TGTGCCATCAGTGAGAAGACAGACACCGGGGAGCTGTTTTTT. Residues: CAISEKTDTGELFF.

The chain's CDR3 is CASSLYRRGNTEAFF. As DNA, the CDR3 is TGTGCCAGCAGTTTATACCGCAGGGGGAACACTGAAGCTTTCTTT. This chain links TRBV27 with TRBJ1-1; D is perhaps TRBD1 (6 bases). The V and J ends lost 1 base and 1 base respectively, with 10 bases between them. The germline gives CDR1 MNHEY, CDR2 SMNVEV (reference sequence). The CDR3 contains 15 residues.

The rearrangement joins TRBV5-4 to TRBJ2-3; TRBD2 matches 11 bases. CDR1 and CDR2 from the germline V gene are SGHNT and YYREEE (reference sequence). After removal of 3 bases from V and 1 base from J, the junction contained 1 base not matched to a gene. This CDR3 spans 15 amino acids. The CDR3 loop reads CASSWGLAGTDTQYF. CDR3 in DNA: TGTGCCAGCAGCTGGGGACTAGCGGGCACAGATACGCAGTATTTT.

A single count supports this clone. J is TRBJ2-2 and V is TRBV4-1, with 7 nucleotides matching TRBD2. J was trimmed by 2 bases and V by 0 bases; bases with no gene match: 3. The germline gives CDR1 MGHRA, CDR2 YSYEKL. The CDR3 spans 16 residues. The CDR3 protein is CASSQDAGVNTGELFF. The CDR3 bases are TGCGCCAGCAGCCAAGATGCGGGAGTAAACACCGGGGAGCTGTTTTTT.